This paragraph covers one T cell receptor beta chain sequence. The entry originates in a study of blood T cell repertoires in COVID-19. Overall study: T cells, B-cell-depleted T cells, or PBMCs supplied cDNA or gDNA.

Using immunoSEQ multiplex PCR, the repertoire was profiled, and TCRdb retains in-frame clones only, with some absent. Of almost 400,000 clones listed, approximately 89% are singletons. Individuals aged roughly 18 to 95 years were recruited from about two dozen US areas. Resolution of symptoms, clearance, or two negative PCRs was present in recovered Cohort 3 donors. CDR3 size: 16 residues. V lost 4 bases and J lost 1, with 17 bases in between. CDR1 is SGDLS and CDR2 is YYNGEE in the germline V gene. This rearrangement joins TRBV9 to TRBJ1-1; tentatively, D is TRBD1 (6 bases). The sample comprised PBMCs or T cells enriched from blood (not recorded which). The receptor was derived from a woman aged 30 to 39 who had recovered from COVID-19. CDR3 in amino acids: CASSSGQTLGNTEAFF. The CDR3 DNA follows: TGTGCCAGCAGCTCTGGACAGACCCTCGGGAACACTGAAGCTTTCTTT. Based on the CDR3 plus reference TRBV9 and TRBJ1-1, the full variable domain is DSGVTQTPKHLITATGQRVTLRCSPRSGDLSVYWYQQSLDQGLQFLIQYYNGEERAKGNILERFSAQQFPDLHSELNLSSLELGDSALYFCASSSGQTLGNTEAFFGQGTRLTVV.